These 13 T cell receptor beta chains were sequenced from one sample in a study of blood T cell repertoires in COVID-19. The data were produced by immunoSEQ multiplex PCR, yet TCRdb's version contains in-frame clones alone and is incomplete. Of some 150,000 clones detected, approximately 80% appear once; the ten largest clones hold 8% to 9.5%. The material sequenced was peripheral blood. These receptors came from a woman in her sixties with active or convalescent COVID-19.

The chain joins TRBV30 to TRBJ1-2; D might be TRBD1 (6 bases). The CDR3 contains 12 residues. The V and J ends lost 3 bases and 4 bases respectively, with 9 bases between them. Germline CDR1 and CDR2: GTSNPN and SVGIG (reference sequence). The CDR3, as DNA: TGTGCCTGGAGGGTAGGGGGCTATGGCTACACCTTC. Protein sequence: CAWRVGGYGYTF.

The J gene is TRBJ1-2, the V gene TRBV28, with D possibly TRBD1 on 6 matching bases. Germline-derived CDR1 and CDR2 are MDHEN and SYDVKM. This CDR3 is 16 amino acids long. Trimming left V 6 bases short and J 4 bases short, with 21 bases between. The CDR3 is CASRGGFGSFFYGYTF. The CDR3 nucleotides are TGTGCCAGCAGAGGGGGTTTTGGCAGTTTCTTCTATGGCTACACCTTC.

The CDR3 loop reads CSAADTRTYNEQFF. CDR3 coding DNA: TGCAGCGCCGCCGACACCCGTACCTACAATGAGCAGTTCTTC. V and J are TRBV29-1 and TRBJ2-1; no firm D call. This CDR3 has 14 residues. V was pared by 7 bases and J by 2 bases, with 15 bases between. The V gene's germline CDR1 is SQVTM and CDR2 ANQGSEA.

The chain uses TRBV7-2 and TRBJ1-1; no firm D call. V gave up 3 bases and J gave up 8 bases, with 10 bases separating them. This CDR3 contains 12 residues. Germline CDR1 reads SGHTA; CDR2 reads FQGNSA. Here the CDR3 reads CASSFGFGEAFF. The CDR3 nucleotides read TGTGCCAGCAGCTTTGGATTCGGGGAAGCTTTCTTT.

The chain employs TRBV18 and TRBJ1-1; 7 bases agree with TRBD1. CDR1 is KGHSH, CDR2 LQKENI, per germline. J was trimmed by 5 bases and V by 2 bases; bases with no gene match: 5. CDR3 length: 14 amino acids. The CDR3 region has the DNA TGTGCCAGCTCACCAACAGGGGCGAGAACTGAAGCTTTCTTT. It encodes CASSPTGARTEAFF.

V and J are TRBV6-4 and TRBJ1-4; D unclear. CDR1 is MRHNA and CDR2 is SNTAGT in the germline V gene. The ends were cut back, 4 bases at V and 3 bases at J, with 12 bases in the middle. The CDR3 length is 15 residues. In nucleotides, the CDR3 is TGTGCCAGCAGTGGAAAACAGAAACCTAATGAAAAACTGTTTTTT. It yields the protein CASSGKQKPNEKLFF.

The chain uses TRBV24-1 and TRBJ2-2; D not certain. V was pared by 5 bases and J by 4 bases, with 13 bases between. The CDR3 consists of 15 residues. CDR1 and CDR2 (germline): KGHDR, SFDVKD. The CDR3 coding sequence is TGTGCCACCAGTGCCCAAATCGCGAGCACCGGGGAGCTGTTTTTT. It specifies CATSAQIASTGELFF.

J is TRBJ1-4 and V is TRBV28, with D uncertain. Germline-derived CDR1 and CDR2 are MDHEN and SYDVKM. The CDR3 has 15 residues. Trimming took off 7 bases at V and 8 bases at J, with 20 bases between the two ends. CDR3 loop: CASTLNGGASEKLFF. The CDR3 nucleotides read TGTGCCAGCACCTTGAACGGTGGCGCTAGCGAAAAACTGTTTTTT.

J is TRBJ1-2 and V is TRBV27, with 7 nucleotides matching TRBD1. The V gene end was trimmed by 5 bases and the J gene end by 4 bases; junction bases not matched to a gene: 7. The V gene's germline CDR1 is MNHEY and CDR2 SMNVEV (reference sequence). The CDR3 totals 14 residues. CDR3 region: CASSRRGPGYGYTF. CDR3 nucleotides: TGTGCCAGCAGTCGTAGGGGGCCAGGCTATGGCTACACCTTC.

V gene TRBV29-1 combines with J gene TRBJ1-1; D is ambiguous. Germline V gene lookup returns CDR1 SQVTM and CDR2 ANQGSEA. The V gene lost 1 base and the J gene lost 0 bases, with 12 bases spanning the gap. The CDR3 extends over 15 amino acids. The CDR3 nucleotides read TGCAGCGTTGAAGGCCCTCTTGGCATGAACACTGAAGCTTTCTTT. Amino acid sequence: CSVEGPLGMNTEAFF.

The CDR3 protein is CASRASGSDEQFF. The CDR3 DNA is TGTGCCAGCAGGGCTAGCGGGAGTGATGAGCAGTTCTTC. V is TRBV6-5 and J is TRBJ2-1, with 10 bases identical to TRBD2. The CDR3 contains 13 residues. Trimming cost V 6 bases and J 8 bases; bases outside gene matches: 4. Germline V CDR1 and CDR2: MNHEY, SVGAGI.

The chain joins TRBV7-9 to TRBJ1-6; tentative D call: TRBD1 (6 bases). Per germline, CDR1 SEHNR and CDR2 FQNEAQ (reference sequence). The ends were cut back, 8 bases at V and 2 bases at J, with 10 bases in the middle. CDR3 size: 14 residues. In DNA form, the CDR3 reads TGTGCCAGCCAACAGGGCCCCTATAATTCACCCCTCCACTTT. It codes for CASQQGPYNSPLHF.

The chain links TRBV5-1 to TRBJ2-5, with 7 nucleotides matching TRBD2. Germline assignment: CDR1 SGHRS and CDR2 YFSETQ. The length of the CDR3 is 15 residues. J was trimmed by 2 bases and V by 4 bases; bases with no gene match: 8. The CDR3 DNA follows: TGCGCCAGCAGCCTAGAGCGGGGCGATCAAGAGACCCAGTACTTC. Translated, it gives CASSLERGDQETQYF.